Included here is one TCR beta chain sequence, with context. The sample originates from a study of CD8 T cells in Susac syndrome. V dropped 3 bases and J dropped 4 bases, with 15 bases sitting between them. The CDR3 is 14 amino acids. The germline V gene has CDR1 SQVTM and CDR2 ANQGSEA. An input of 0.5 to 1 ug of RNA was subjected to reverse transcription using random hexamers. TCRdb reanalysed the immunoSEQ multiplex PCR reads using MiXCR and keeps one entry per CDR3 protein. The repertoire holds 130,000 to 150,000 distinct CDR3 sequences, with approximately 93% as singletons. The chain is built from TRBV29-1 and TRBJ1-1; possible D gene TRBD1, 5 bases. The sample comprised CD4+ T cells from PBMCs. This receptor was obtained from a human donor in good health. DNA of the CDR3: TGCAGCGTTGATAGCGGGGGTTGGTCCACTGAAGCTTTCTTT. Translated, it gives CSVDSGGWSTEAFF.